The subject of this entry is one TCR beta chain. RNA amounts of roughly 0.5 to 1 ug underwent reverse transcription with random hexamers. TCRdb analysed the immunoSEQ multiplex PCR reads with MiXCR anew, one entry per CDR3 protein. The sample has around 190,000 distinct CDR3 sequences, 85% to 95% seen once. The data were taken from a study of CD8 T cells in Susac syndrome. CD8+ and CD4+ T cells from blood underwent TCR beta sequencing. The sample taken for sequencing was CD4+ T cells from PBMCs. This clonotype was sampled from a human donor in good health.

The CDR3 sequence: CASSQEPAGNQPQHF. The CDR3 DNA follows: TGTGCCAGCAGCCAAGAACCGGCCGGGAATCAGCCCCAGCATTTT. V usage is TRBV3-1 and J usage is TRBJ1-5; D call uncertain. The V gene's germline CDR1 is LGHDT and CDR2 YNNKEL (reference sequence). The V end was cut by 0 bases, the J end by 4 bases, with 10 bases between. CDR3 size: 15 residues.